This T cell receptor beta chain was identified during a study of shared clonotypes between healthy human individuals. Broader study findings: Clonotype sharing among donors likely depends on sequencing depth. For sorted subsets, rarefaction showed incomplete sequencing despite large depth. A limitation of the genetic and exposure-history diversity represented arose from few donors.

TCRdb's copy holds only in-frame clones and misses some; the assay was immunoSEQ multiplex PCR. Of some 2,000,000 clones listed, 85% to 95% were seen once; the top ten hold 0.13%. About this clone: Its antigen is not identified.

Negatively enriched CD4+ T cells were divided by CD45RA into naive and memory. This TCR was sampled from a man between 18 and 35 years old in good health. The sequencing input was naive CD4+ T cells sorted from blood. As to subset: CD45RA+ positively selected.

This CDR3 is CASSLDRGASQTQYF. DNA for the CDR3: TGTGCCAGCAGCTTAGATAGAGGGGCTAGTCAGACCCAGTACTTC. The V and J genes are TRBV11-2 and TRBJ2-5; D tentatively reads TRBD1 or TRBD2 (5 bases each). The germline gives CDR1 SGHAT, CDR2 FQNNGV. Trimming pared 0 bases from V and 6 bases from J, leaving 14 bases between. The CDR3 sequence is 15 residues long.